This T cell receptor (beta chain) appears in the sequencing data of a study of vaccination and CD4 T cells after COVID-19. In the study overall: Comprising six males and four females, the convalescent participants counted two Hispanic individuals among them. Post-vaccine sample collection happened at a median of approximately 77 days after dose two, ranging 14 to 241. The authors exposed cells to overlapping spike peptides derived from SARS-CoV-2, HCoV-NL63, HCoV-OC43 and HCoV-229E.

V shed 2 bases and J shed 1 base, with 5 bases lying between them. CDR1 and CDR2 from the germline V gene are SGHTA and FQGNSA. CDR3 length: 13 amino acids. This clonotype was seen only a few times. Its antigen is unknown. Cultured CD4+ T-cell DNA underwent Oncomine TCR Beta short-read sequencing. TCRdb passed the PCR reads through MiXCR, listing each CDR3 protein once. The data hold about 18,000 distinct CDR3 sequences, with approximately 60% observed a single time. Noted treatment: roughly 11-day PBMC culture with coronavirus spike peptide pools or control peptides (ViraFEST assay). Study-wide results and caveats: Spike mono-reactivity was found in 304 of the 307 vaccine-specific clones identified in convalescent patients.

The chain uses TRBV7-2 and TRBJ1-1; D gene ambiguous. The source material was CD4+ T cells from blood, cultured in vitro, sampled after SARS-CoV-2 vaccination. This TCR was recovered from a human donor who had recovered from COVID-19. Here the CDR3 DNA reads TGTGCCAGCAGCTTAACCGAGAACACTGAAGCTTTCTTT. Encoded protein: CASSLTENTEAFF.